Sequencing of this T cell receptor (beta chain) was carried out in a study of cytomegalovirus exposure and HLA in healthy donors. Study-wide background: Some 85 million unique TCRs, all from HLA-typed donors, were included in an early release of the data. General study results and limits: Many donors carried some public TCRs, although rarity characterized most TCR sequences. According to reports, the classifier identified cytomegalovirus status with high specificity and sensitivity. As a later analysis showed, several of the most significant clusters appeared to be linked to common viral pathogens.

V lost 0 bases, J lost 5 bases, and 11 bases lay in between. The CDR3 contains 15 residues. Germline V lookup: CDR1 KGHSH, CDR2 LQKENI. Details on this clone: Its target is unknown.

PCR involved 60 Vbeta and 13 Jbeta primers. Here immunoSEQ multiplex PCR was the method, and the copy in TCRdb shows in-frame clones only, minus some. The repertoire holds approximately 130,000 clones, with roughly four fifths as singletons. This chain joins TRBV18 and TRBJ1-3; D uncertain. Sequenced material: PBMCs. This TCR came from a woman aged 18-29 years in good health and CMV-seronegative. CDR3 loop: CASSPPMALRNTIYF. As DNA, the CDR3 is TGTGCCAGCTCACCACCGATGGCTCTGAGAAACACCATATATTTT.